Listed here is a single T cell receptor beta chain. V gave up 5 bases and J gave up 6 bases; unmatched junction bases: 9. This CDR3 contains 15 residues. Per the germline V gene, CDR1 is SGHVS and CDR2 is FQNEAQ. This entry is derived from a study of control samples from healthy donors and cancer patients. Clones were read by immunoSEQ multiplex PCR, and TCRdb kept only the in-frame ones, dropping some. The sample holds approximately 86,000 clones, approximately 93% seen once. Sequencing used blood. The sequence was obtained from a woman in her twenties or thirties in good health. The J gene is TRBJ1-4, the V gene TRBV7-8; 7 nucleotides match TRBD1. The CDR3 bases are TGTGCCAGCAGCATGAGACAGGGATTGGATGAAAAACTGTTTTTT. Amino acids: CASSMRQGLDEKLFF.